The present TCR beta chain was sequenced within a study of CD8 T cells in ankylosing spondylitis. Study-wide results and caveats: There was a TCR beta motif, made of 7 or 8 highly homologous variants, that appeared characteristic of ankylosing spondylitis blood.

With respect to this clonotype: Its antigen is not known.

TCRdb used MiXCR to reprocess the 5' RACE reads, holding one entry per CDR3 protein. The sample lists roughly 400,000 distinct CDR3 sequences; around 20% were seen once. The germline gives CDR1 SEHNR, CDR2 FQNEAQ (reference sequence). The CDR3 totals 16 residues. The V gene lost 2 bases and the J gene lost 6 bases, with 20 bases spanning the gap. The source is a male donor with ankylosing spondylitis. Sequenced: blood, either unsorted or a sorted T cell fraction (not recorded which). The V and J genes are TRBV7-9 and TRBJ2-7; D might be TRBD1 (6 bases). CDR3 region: CASSLRGLEDYGEQYF. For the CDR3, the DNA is TGTGCCAGCAGCTTAAGGGGGTTAGAAGACTACGGCGAGCAGTACTTC.